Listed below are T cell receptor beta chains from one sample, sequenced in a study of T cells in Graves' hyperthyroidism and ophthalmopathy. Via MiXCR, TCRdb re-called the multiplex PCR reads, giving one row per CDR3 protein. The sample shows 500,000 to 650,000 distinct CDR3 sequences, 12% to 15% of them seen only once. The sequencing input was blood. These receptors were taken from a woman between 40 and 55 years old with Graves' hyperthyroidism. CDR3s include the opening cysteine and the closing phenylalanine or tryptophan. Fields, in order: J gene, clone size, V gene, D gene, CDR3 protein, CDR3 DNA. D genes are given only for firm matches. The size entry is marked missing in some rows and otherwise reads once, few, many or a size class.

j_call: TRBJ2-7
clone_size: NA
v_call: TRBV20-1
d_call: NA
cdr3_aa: CSARVLRMSGEQYF
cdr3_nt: TGCAGTGCTAGAGTTCTAAGGATGAGCGGCGAGCAGTACTTC

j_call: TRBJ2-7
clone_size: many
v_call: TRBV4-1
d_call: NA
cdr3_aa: CASSQGGSGYEQYF
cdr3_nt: TGCGCCAGCAGCCAAGGAGGGAGTGGCTACGAGCAGTACTTC

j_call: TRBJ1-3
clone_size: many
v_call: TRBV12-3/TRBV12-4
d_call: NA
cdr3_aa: CASSLYSFNTIYF
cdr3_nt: TGTGCCAGCAGTTTATACAGCTTTAACACCATATATTTT

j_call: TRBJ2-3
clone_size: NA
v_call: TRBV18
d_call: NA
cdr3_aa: CASSPRGSVPTDTQYF
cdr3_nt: TGTGCCAGCTCACCGAGAGGTAGCGTCCCCACAGATACGCAGTATTTT

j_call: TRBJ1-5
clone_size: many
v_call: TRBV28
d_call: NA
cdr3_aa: CASREGSNQPQHF
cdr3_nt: TGTGCCAGCAGGGAGGGGAGCAATCAGCCCCAGCATTTT

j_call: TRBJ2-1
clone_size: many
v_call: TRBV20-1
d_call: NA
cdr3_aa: CSARGQEYNEQFF
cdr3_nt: TGCAGTGCTAGAGGACAGGAATACAATGAGCAGTTCTTC

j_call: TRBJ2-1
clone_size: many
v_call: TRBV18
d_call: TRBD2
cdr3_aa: CASSPLAGGRNEQFF
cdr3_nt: TGTGCCAGCTCACCACTAGCGGGAGGTAGAAATGAGCAGTTCTTC

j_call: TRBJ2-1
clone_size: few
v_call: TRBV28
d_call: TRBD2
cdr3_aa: CASSSREALWDEQFF
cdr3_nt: TGTGCCAGCAGTTCCCGGGAGGCCCTATGGGATGAGCAGTTCTTC

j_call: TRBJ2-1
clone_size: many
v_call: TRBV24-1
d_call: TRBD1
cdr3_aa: CATSDRQGARNEQFF
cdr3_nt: TGTGCCACCAGTGATAGACAGGGGGCACGAAATGAGCAGTTCTTC

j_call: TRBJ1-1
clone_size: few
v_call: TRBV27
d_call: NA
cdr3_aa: CASSLGGPNTEAIF
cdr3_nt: TGTGCCAGCAGTTTGGGGGGGCCGAACACTGAAGCTATCTTT

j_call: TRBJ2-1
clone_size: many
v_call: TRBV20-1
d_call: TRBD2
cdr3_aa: CSAGTGTSGSGNEQFF
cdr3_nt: TGCAGTGCTGGGACGGGGACTAGCGGGAGCGGCAATGAGCAGTTCTTC

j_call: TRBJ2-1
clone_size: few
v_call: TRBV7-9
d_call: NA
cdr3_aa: CASSLLVREQFF
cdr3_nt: TGTGCCAGCAGCTTACTAGTACGGGAGCAGTTCTTC

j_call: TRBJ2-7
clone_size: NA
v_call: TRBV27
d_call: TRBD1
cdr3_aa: CASSSIGTGPYEQYF
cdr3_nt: TGTGCCAGCAGTTCCATCGGGACAGGTCCCTACGAGCAGTACTTC

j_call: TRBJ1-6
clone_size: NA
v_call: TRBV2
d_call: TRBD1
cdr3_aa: CASIPGQGENNSPLHF
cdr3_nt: TGTGCCAGCATACCGGGACAGGGGGAGAATAATTCACCCCTCCACTTT

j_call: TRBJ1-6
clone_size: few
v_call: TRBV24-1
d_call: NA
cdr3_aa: CATSEDSYNSPLHF
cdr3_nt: TGTGCCACCAGTGAAGACAGCTATAATTCACCCCTCCACTTT

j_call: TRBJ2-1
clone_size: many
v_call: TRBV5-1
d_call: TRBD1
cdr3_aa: CASSLGQGDNEQFF
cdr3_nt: TGCGCCAGCAGCTTAGGACAGGGGGACAATGAGCAGTTCTTC

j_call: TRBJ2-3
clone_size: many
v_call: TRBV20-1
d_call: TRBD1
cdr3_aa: CSAREIQGVGADTQYF
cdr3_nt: TGCAGTGCTAGAGAGATTCAGGGGGTAGGGGCAGATACGCAGTATTTT

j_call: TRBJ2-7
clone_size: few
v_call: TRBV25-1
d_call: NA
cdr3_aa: CASSAGSLSYEQYF
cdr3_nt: TGTGCCAGCAGTGCCGGTTCTCTCTCCTACGAGCAGTACTTC

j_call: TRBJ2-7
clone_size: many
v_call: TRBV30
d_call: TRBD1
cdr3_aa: CAWSVNYLRGPKQYF
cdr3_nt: TGTGCCTGGAGTGTTAATTATTTGAGGGGGCCTAAGCAGTACTTC

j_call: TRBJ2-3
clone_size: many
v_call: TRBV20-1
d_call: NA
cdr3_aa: CSARVALAGTDTQYF
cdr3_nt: TGCAGTGCTAGAGTGGCTCTTGCGGGCACAGATACGCAGTATTTT

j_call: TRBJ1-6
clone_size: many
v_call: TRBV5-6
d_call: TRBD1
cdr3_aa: CASSFRQGNSPLHF
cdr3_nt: TGTGCCAGCAGCTTTCGACAGGGCAATTCACCCCTCCACTTT

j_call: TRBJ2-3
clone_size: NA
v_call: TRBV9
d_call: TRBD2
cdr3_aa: CASSVGPSGGGTDTQYF
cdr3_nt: TGTGCCAGCAGCGTAGGTCCTAGCGGGGGAGGGACAGATACGCAGTATTTT

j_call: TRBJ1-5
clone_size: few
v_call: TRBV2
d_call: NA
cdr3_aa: CASSPQFSGPQHF
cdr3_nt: TGTGCCAGCAGTCCCCAGTTTTCTGGGCCCCAGCATTTT

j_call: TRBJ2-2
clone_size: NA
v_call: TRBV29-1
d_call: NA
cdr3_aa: CSVEDEGARGTGELFF
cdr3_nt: TGCAGCGTTGAAGATGAAGGGGCGCGGGGCACCGGGGAGCTGTTTTTT

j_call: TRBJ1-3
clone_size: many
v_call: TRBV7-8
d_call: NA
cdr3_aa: CASSLGAGNGNTIYF
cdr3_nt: TGTGCCAGCAGCTTAGGGGCAGGGAATGGAAACACCATATATTTT

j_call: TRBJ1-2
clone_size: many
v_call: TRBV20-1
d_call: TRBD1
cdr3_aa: CSARSGDRVSGGYTF
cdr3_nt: TGCAGTGCAAGATCCGGGGACAGGGTATCTGGCGGCTACACCTTC

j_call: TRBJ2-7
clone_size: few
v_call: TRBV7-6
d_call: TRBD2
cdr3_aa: CASSRLAGGEQYF
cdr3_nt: TGTGCCAGCAGCCGACTAGCGGGAGGCGAGCAGTACTTC

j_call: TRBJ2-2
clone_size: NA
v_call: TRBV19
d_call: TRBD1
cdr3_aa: CASTLGQVVGAGELFF
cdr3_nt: TGTGCCAGTACCCTCGGACAGGTTGTAGGTGCCGGGGAGCTGTTTTTT

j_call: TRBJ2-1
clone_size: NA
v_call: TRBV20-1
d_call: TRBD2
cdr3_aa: CSARPGLAEGYNEQFF
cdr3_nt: TGCAGTGCTAGACCGGGACTAGCGGAAGGGTACAATGAGCAGTTCTTC

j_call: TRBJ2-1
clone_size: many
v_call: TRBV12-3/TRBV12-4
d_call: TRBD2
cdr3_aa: CASSLRGSSYNEQFF
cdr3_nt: TGTGCCAGCAGTTTGCGCGGGAGCTCCTACAATGAGCAGTTCTTC

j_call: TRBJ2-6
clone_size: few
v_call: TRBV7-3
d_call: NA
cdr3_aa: CASSPELPGANVLTF
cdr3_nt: TGTGCCAGCAGCCCAGAGCTACCTGGGGCCAACGTCCTGACTTTC

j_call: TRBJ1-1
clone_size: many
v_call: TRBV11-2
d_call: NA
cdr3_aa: CASSLVVTGSEAFF
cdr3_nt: TGTGCCAGCAGCTTAGTGGTAACCGGGTCCGAAGCTTTCTTT

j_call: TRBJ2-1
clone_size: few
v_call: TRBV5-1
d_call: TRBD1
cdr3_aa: CASSLVTGEYNEQFF
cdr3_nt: TGCGCCAGCAGCTTGGTTACAGGGGAGTACAATGAGCAGTTCTTC

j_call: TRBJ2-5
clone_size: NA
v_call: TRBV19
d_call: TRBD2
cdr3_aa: CASSIAAIAGGPGQETQYF
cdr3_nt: TGTGCCAGTAGTATAGCGGCGATAGCGGGAGGGCCTGGCCAAGAGACCCAGTACTTC

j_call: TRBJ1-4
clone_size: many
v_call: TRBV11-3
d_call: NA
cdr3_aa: CASSPGSSNEKLFF
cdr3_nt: TGTGCCAGCAGCCCAGGGAGCAGTAATGAAAAACTGTTTTTT

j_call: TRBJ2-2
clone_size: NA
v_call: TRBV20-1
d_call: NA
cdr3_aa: CSARLLGTGELFF
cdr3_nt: TGCAGTGCTAGACTCCTTGGCACCGGGGAGCTGTTTTTT

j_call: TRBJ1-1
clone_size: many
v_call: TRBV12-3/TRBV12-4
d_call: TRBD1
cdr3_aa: CASSRQGYEAFF
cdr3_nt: TGTGCCAGCAGTCGACAGGGGTATGAAGCTTTCTTT

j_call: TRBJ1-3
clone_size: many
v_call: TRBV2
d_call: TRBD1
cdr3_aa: CASSLGQGPGNTIYF
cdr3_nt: TGTGCCAGCAGTCTTGGACAGGGGCCGGGAAACACCATATATTTT

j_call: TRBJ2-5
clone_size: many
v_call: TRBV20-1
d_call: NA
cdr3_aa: CSARALARQETQYF
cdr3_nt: TGCAGTGCTAGAGCCCTAGCCCGCCAAGAGACCCAGTACTTC

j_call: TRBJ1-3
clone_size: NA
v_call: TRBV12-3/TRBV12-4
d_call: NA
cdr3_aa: CASTKLSSGNTIYF
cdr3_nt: TGTGCCAGCACCAAACTCAGCTCTGGAAACACCATATATTTT

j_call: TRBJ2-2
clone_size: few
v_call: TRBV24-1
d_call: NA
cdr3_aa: CATSDRSGSNTGELFF
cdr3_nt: TGTGCCACCAGTGATCGTAGCGGATCGAACACCGGGGAGCTGTTTTTT

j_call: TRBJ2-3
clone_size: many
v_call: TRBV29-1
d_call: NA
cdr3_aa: CSARLGIDTQYF
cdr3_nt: TGCAGCGCAAGACTAGGGATAGATACGCAGTATTTT

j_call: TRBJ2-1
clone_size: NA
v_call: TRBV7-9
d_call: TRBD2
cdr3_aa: CASSPLSGSVSRNEQFF
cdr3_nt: TGTGCCAGCAGCCCCCTTAGCGGGAGCGTAAGTAGAAATGAGCAGTTCTTC

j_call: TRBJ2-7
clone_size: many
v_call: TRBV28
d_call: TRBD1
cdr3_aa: CASSLLGTASYEQYF
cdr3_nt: TGTGCCAGCAGTTTATTAGGGACAGCTTCCTACGAGCAGTACTTC

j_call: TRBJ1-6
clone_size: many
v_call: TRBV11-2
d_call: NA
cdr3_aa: CASSLGGGVYNSPLHF
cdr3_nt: TGTGCCAGCAGCTTGGGCGGGGGGGTGTATAATTCACCCCTCCACTTT

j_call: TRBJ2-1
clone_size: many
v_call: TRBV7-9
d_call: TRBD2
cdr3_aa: CASSLGLLLAGVEDEQFF
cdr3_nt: TGTGCCAGCAGCTTAGGTCTCCTCCTAGCGGGAGTTGAAGATGAGCAGTTCTTC

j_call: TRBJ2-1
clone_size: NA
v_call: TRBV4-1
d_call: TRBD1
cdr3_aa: CASSQALGQSGNEQFF
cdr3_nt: TGCGCCAGCAGCCAAGCACTGGGACAGTCCGGCAATGAGCAGTTCTTC

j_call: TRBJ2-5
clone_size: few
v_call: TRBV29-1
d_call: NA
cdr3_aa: CSVVPGTETQYF
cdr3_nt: TGCAGCGTTGTCCCTGGGACCGAGACCCAGTACTTC

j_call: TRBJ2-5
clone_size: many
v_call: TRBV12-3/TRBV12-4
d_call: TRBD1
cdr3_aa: CASSITGGSETQYF
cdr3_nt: TGTGCCAGCAGTATAACAGGGGGCTCGGAGACCCAGTACTTC

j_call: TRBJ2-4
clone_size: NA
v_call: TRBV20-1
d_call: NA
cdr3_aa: CSARDFGDTKNIQYF
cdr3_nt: TGCAGTGCTAGAGATTTTGGTGATACCAAAAACATTCAGTACTTC

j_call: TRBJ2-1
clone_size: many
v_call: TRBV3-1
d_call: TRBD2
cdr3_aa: CASSQASGTHNEQFF
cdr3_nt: TGTGCCAGCAGCCAAGCTAGCGGGACACACAATGAGCAGTTCTTC

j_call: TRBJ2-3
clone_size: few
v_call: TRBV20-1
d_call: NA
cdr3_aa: CSARAGEGADTQYF
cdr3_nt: TGCAGTGCTAGAGCAGGGGAAGGGGCAGATACGCAGTATTTT

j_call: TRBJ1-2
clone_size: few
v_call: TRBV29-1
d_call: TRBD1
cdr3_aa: CSVDATGGDYGYTF
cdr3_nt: TGCAGCGTTGATGCGACAGGGGGTGACTATGGCTACACCTTC